This T cell receptor beta chain was retrieved from a study of Ad26.COV2.S vaccination and SARS-CoV-2 variants. Per the germline V gene, CDR1 is SGDLS and CDR2 is YYNGEE. This CDR3 comprises 13 residues. Trimming took 7 bases from V and 3 from J, leaving 13 bases between them. Treatment indicated: around 19 received Ad26.COV2.S at low or high dose, single or two shots; roughly five received placebo; per-sample allocation not given. Samples came from day 63 after the first vaccine or placebo injection. It was an adult aged 18-55 years in Boston who was the donor. The study used a vaccine consisting of an Ad26 vector that expressed Wuhan-strain SARS-CoV-2 spike. Generated by immunoSEQ multiplex PCR, the TCRdb table keeps only in-frame clones and is missing some. The sample has more than 250,000 clones; around 87% are singletons.

Material: peripheral blood, obtained in a trial of Ad26.COV2.S vaccine versus placebo. V and J are TRBV9 and TRBJ2-5; perhaps TRBD1 as D (6 bases). This clonotype was obtained from a person between 18 and 59 years old who received the Ad26.COV2.S COVID-19 vaccine or a placebo. CDR3 residues: CASGWGQEETQYF. The CDR3 nucleotides read TGTGCCAGCGGTTGGGGGCAGGAAGAGACCCAGTACTTC. The full variable domain, with the rest looked up from reference TRBV9 and TRBJ2-5, is DSGVTQTPKHLITATGQRVTLRCSPRSGDLSVYWYQQSLDQGLQFLIQYYNGEERAKGNILERFSAQQFPDLHSELNLSSLELGDSALYFCASGWGQEETQYFGPGTRLLVL.